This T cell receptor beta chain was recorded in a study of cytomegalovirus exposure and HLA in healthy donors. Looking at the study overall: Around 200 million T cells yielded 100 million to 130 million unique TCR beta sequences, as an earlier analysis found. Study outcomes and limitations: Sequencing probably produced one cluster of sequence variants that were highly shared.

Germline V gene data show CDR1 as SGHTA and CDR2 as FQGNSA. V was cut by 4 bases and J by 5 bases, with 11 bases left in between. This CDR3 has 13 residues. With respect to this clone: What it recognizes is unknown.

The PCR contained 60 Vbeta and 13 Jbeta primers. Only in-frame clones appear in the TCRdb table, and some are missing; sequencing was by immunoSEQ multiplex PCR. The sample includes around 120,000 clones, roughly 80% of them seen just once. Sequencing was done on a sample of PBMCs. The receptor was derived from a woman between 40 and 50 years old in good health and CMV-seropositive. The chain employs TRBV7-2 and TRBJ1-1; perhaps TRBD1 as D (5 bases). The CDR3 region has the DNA TGTGCCAGCAGCTGGCAGGGTTGGACTGAAGCTTTCTTT. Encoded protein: CASSWQGWTEAFF.